The 14 T cell receptor beta chains reported below all come from one sample, sequenced in a study of blood T cell repertoires in COVID-19. Libraries were prepared by immunoSEQ multiplex PCR; TCRdb keeps only in-frame clonotypes and omits some of them. The table lists around 300,000 clones, about nine tenths of them singletons, with approximately 0.85% in the top ten. The sequencing sample was made of peripheral blood. Receptor source: a woman between 35 and 50 years old who had recovered from COVID-19.

The CDR3 sequence is CSVGSSGTSNTGELFF. CDR3 nucleotide sequence: TGCAGCGTCGGTTCCTCCGGGACTAGCAACACCGGGGAGCTGTTTTTT. The rearrangement uses TRBV29-1 and TRBJ2-2, with 9 nucleotides matching TRBD2. The V gene's germline CDR1 is SQVTM and CDR2 ANQGSEA. V was pared by 6 bases and J by 2 bases, with 10 bases of the junction left unmatched. The CDR3 contains 16 residues.

This clone was recorded only once. The J gene is TRBJ2-5, the V gene TRBV6-2 or TRBV6-3, with TRBD2 matching over 7 bases. This CDR3 contains 16 residues. Germline V lookup: CDR1 MNHEY, CDR2 SVGEGT. The J segment lost 2 bases and the V segment lost 2 bases, leaving 8 bases of the junction unmatched. CDR3 in amino acids: CASSYGSREVQETQYF. The DNA for the CDR3 is TGTGCCAGCAGTTACGGTTCTCGGGAGGTACAAGAGACCCAGTACTTC.

CDR3 sequence (DNA): TGCGCCAGCAGCTTGACCCTACAAAAGGGGAATGAGCAGTTCTTC. Its protein product is CASSLTLQKGNEQFF. The chain joins TRBV5-1 to TRBJ2-1, with a weak D call TRBD1 (5 bases). V was trimmed by 1 base and J by 7 bases, leaving 15 bases between them. This CDR3 is built from 15 residues. Germline V gene data show CDR1 as SGHRS and CDR2 as YFSETQ.

This chain joins TRBV7-9 and TRBJ2-3; 8 bases map to TRBD1. The CDR3 covers 16 residues. V trimming: 1 base; J trimming: 4 bases; junction bases outside the gene matches: 7. The germline V gene encodes CDR1 SEHNR and CDR2 FQNEAQ (reference sequence). This CDR3 is CASSLGGAGGADTQYF. The DNA of the CDR3 is TGTGCCAGCAGCTTAGGGGGGGCAGGGGGCGCAGATACGCAGTATTTT.

The genes are TRBV7-6 and TRBJ2-1, with TRBD1 matching over 10 bases. The CDR3 covers 17 residues. Germline loops: CDR1 SGHVS, CDR2 FNYEAQ. Trimming took 4 bases from V and 7 from J; bases not matched to a gene: 13. For the CDR3, the DNA is TGTGCCAGCAGCTCCAGACCCCCGGGACAGGGGTCAAATGAGCAGTTCTTC. It codes for CASSSRPPGQGSNEQFF.

This chain joins TRBV30 and TRBJ2-3; D might be TRBD2 (6 bases). CDR1 and CDR2 from the germline V gene are GTSNPN and SVGIG (reference sequence). The CDR3 has 16 residues. V lost 3 bases and J lost 3, with 19 bases in between. The chain's CDR3 is CAWRGGTGGVTDTQYF. CDR3 in DNA: TGTGCCTGGAGAGGTGGGACTGGCGGGGTAACAGATACGCAGTATTTT.

This chain uses TRBV7-2 with TRBJ2-1; the match to TRBD2 covers 12 bases. The CDR3 is 17 amino acids. Germline lookup yields CDR1 SGHTA and CDR2 FQGNSA. Trimming removed 6 bases from V and 9 bases from J; junction bases left unmatched: 15. CDR3 sequence reads: CASRPQLAGGGRGEQFF. DNA for the CDR3: TGTGCCAGCAGACCGCAGCTAGCGGGAGGGGGGCGTGGTGAGCAGTTCTTC.

This rearrangement joins TRBV5-6 to TRBJ2-7; a possible D gene is TRBD1 (6 bases). Germline-derived CDR1 and CDR2 are SGHDT and YYEEEE. The CDR3 totals 14 residues. V gave up 2 bases and J gave up 4 bases, with 13 bases separating them. CDR3: CASSFGTSQYEQYF. In nucleotides, the CDR3 is TGTGCCAGCAGCTTCGGGACAAGCCAATACGAGCAGTACTTC.

Points on this clone: Distinct nucleotide sequences in the sample also encode this CDR3. The chain joins TRBV19 to TRBJ2-7; TRBD2 agrees at 12 bases. The CDR3 is made up of 15 amino acids. With 3 bases clipped from V and 4 bases from J, the junction kept 4 bases outside the gene matches. Germline lookup yields CDR1 LNHDA and CDR2 SQIVND (reference sequence). CDR3 protein: CASSIGLAGSYEQYF. The DNA of the CDR3 is TGTGCCAGTAGTATTGGACTAGCGGGGAGTTACGAGCAGTACTTC. The whole variable domain, filled in from reference TRBV19 and TRBJ2-7, reads DGGITQSPKYLFRKEGQNVTLSCEQNLNHDAMYWYRQDPGQGLRLIYYSQIVNDFQKGDIAEGYSVSREKKESFPLTVTSAQKNPTAFYLCASSIGLAGSYEQYFGPGTRLTVT.

The sample holds many counts of this clone. The chain is built from TRBV24-1 and TRBJ2-2, with D possibly matching TRBD1 (6 bases). Germline CDR1 KGHDR, CDR2 SFDVKD. The CDR3 totals 17 residues. The germline V and J ends were trimmed by 4 bases and 0 bases, with 14 bases remaining between them. In nucleotides, the CDR3 is TGTGCCACCAGTGACTCCCTAGGGACACCGAACACCGGGGAGCTGTTTTTT. Translation: CATSDSLGTPNTGELFF.

For the CDR3, the DNA is TGTGCCAGCAGTGAAATCAGCGTTCAAGAGACCCAGTACTTC. Residues: CASSEISVQETQYF. The rearrangement links TRBV2 to TRBJ2-5; D not resolved. V lost 2 bases and J lost 2, with 9 bases in between. The V gene's germline CDR1 is SNHLY and CDR2 FYNNEI. The CDR3 runs to 14 residues.

V is TRBV4-1 and J is TRBJ2-2; maybe TRBD2 (7 bases). V shed 3 bases and J shed 4 bases, with 15 bases lying between them. From germline, CDR1 is MGHRA and CDR2 YSYEKL. CDR3 size: 16 residues. CDR3 protein: CASSHKGGSGTGELFF. The CDR3 DNA sequence: TGCGCCAGCAGCCATAAGGGGGGGAGCGGCACCGGGGAGCTGTTTTTT.

The genes are TRBV15 and TRBJ2-5; 7 nucleotides agree with TRBD1. The length of the CDR3 is 14 residues. Trimming removed 4 bases from V and 4 bases from J; junction bases left unmatched: 6. Germline CDR1 LNHNV, CDR2 YYDKDF (reference sequence). CDR3 in amino acids: CATSILRGLETQYF. The CDR3, as DNA: TGTGCCACCAGCATATTAAGGGGGCTAGAGACCCAGTACTTC. Full variable domain (outside the CDR3, taken from reference TRBV15 and TRBJ2-5): DAMVIQNPRYQVTQFGKPVTLSCSQTLNHNVMYWYQQKSSQAPKLLFHYYDKDFNNEADTPDNFQSRRPNTSFCFLDIRSPGLGDTAMYLCATSILRGLETQYFGPGTRLLVL.

This sequence joins TRBV7-7 and TRBJ2-1; weak D call: TRBD2 (7 bases). The CDR3 totals 14 residues. Germline loops: CDR1 SSHAT, CDR2 FNYEAQ (reference sequence). The V end was cut by 5 bases, the J end by 7 bases, with 15 bases between. In DNA form, the CDR3 reads TGTGCCAGCAGCGCGTCCGGGGGGCTAAATGAGCAGTTCTTC. Amino acid sequence: CASSASGGLNEQFF.